The TCR beta chain under discussion was sequenced for a study of blood T cell repertoires in COVID-19. CDR3 length: 12 amino acids. Between the trimmed V and J ends, which lost 6 bases and 5 bases, there was a span of 13 bases. Germline values: CDR1 SQVTM, CDR2 ANQGSEA. Assay: immunoSEQ multiplex PCR; the TCRdb copy retains only in-frame clones and omits some. This table holds around 400,000 clones, around nine tenths found once. The V call is TRBV29-1, the J call TRBJ1-1; weak D call: TRBD1 (5 bases). Input material: PBMCs or T cells enriched from blood (not recorded which). This TCR derives from a woman in her late teens or twenties who had been exposed to COVID-19. The chain's CDR3 is CSVQGAWTEAFF. CDR3 coding DNA: TGCAGCGTCCAAGGGGCATGGACTGAAGCTTTCTTT.